These 8 T cell receptor beta chains were sequenced from one sample in a study of T cell changes during pregnancy in multiple sclerosis. The repertoire was sequenced with immunoSEQ multiplex PCR; TCRdb's copy has only in-frame clones and lacks some. Among 75,000 to 100,000 clones listed, approximately 90% were seen once. This sample comprised peripheral blood, obtained in the second trimester of pregnancy. The receptor set was obtained from a female donor in good health, enrolled as a control in a pregnancy study.

This clone has only one observation. The rearrangement joins TRBV6-4 to TRBJ1-1; 7 nucleotides line up with TRBD1. V was pared by 6 bases and J by 1 base, with 14 bases of the junction left unmatched. In germline, CDR1 is MRHNA, CDR2 SNTAGT. CDR3 length: 17 residues. This CDR3 reads CASRPTGMIGRNTEAFF. The DNA for the CDR3 is TGTGCCAGCAGACCGACAGGGATGATTGGAAGGAACACTGAAGCTTTCTTT.

This clone was observed a handful of times. The chain joins TRBV4-3 to TRBJ2-2; no firm D call. The germline CDR1 and CDR2 sequences are LGHNA and YSLEER. The CDR3 loop spans 15 amino acids. The ends were cut back, 1 base at V and 3 bases at J, with 9 bases in the middle. The CDR3 spells CASSQGFIDTGELFF. CDR3 nucleotide sequence: TGCGCCAGCAGCCAAGGCTTTATAGACACCGGGGAGCTGTTTTTT.

This rearrangement joins TRBV29-1 to TRBJ1-1; a possible D gene is TRBD1 (5 bases). Germline loops: CDR1 SQVTM, CDR2 ANQGSEA. CDR3 size: 13 residues. Trimming took off 6 bases at V and 1 base at J, with 12 bases between the two ends. The CDR3 here is CSVTNGGNTEAFF. CDR3 sequence (DNA): TGCAGCGTGACGAACGGGGGGAACACTGAAGCTTTCTTT.

The V call is TRBV7-8, the J call TRBJ2-7, with TRBD2 as a possible D gene (6 bases). The V end lost 1 base, the J end lost 3 bases, and 13 bases lay between the germline ends. The germline V gene encodes CDR1 SGHVS and CDR2 FQNEAQ. CDR3 size: 15 residues. CDR3 nucleotides: TGTGCCAGCAGCTTAGTTCCTAGCGTGAGCTACGAGCAGTACTTC. It specifies CASSLVPSVSYEQYF.

The chain recombines TRBV30 with TRBJ2-6; D is perhaps TRBD1 (6 bases). V lost 3 bases to trimming and J lost 9 bases, with 6 bases between them. This CDR3 has 11 residues. CDR1 GTSNPN and CDR2 SVGIG come from the germline V gene (reference sequence). The CDR3 reads CAWSRGNVLTF. The CDR3, as DNA: TGTGCCTGGAGCAGGGGCAACGTCCTGACTTTC.

This clone was counted a single time. The chain employs TRBV15 and TRBJ1-2; no firm D call. The CDR3 spans 17 residues. The germline V gene has CDR1 LNHNV and CDR2 YYDKDF (reference sequence). V was shortened by 0 bases and J by 3 bases, with 17 bases between the two germline ends. The CDR3 spells CATSRDYEEGSDYGYTF. The DNA of the CDR3 is TGTGCCACCAGCAGAGATTATGAGGAGGGAAGTGACTATGGCTACACCTTC.

This chain joins TRBV19 and TRBJ2-7, with 9 bases fitting TRBD2. The V and J ends lost 1 base and 7 bases, in that order; junction bases with no gene match: 8. This CDR3 region has 15 residues. Per the germline V gene, CDR1 is LNHDA and CDR2 is SQIVND (reference sequence). The CDR3, as DNA: TGTGCCAGTAGTATAGGTTCGCGGGAGGGTCGGGAGCAGTACTTC. This codes for CASSIGSREGREQYF.

The chain has TRBV28 and TRBJ2-1; 9 bases agree with TRBD1. This CDR3 has 15 amino acids. V dropped 6 bases and J dropped 6; count of bases not matched to a gene: 9. Germline CDR1 is MDHEN and CDR2 is SYDVKM. CDR3 coding DNA: TGTGCCAGCAGGGTTACCGGGACAGGGCGCAATGAGCAGTTCTTC. It encodes CASRVTGTGRNEQFF.